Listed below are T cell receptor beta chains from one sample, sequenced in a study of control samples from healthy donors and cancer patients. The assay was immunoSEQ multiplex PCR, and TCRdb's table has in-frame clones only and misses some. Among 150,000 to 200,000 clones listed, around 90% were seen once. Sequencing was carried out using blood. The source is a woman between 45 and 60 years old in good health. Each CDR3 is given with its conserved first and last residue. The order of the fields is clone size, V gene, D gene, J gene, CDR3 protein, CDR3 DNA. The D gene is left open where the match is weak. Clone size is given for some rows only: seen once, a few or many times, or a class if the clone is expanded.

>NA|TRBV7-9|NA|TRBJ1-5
CASSPGAGNQPQHF
TGTGCCAGCAGCCCAGGGGCAGGCAATCAGCCCCAGCATTTT
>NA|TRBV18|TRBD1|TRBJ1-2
CASSPAQGVDYGYTF
TGTGCCAGCTCACCAGCCCAGGGGGTGGACTATGGCTACACCTTC
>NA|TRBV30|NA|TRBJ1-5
CAWSVLRNQPQHF
TGTGCCTGGAGTGTACTTCGCAATCAGCCCCAGCATTTT
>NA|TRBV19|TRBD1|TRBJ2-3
CASSMGQGADTQYF
TGTGCCAGTAGTATGGGTCAGGGGGCCGATACGCAGTATTTT
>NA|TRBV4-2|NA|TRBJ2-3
CASSQDSSGGDTQYF
TGTGCCAGCAGCCAAGATTCCTCGGGTGGAGATACGCAGTATTTT
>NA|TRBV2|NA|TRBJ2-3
CASRTDTQYF
TGTGCCAGTCGCACAGATACGCAGTATTTT
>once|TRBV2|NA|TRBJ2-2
CASSDQGGAGELFF
TGTGCCAGCAGTGATCAGGGGGGGGCCGGGGAGCTGTTTTTT
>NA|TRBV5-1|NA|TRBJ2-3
CASSPGTSRQDTQYF
TGCGCCAGCAGCCCCGGGACAAGCCGCCAGGATACGCAGTATTTT
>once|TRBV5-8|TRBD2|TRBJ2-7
CASSPGTSGRTYEQYF
TGTGCCAGCAGCCCAGGGACTAGCGGTAGAACCTACGAGCAGTACTTC
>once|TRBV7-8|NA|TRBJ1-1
CASSLTGAFSTEAFF
TGTGCCAGCAGCTTGACGGGGGCTTTCAGTACTGAAGCTTTCTTT
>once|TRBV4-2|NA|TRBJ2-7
CASSSGQTYEQYF
TGTGCCAGCAGCTCGGGACAAACCTACGAGCAGTACTTC
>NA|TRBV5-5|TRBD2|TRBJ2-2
CASSWASGRNTGELFF
TGTGCCAGCAGCTGGGCTAGCGGGCGGAACACCGGGGAGCTGTTTTTT
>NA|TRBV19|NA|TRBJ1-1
CASSIVAVNTEAFF
TGTGCCAGTAGTATAGTAGCGGTGAACACTGAAGCTTTCTTT
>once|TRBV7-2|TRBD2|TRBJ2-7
CASSSQTSGGHEQYF
TGTGCCAGCAGCTCCCAGACTAGCGGGGGCCACGAGCAGTACTTC
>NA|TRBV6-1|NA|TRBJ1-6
CASSEALRGERAPLHF
TGTGCCAGCAGTGAAGCGCTTCGAGGGGAACGAGCACCCCTCCACTTT
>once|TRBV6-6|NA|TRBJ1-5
CASSYGVLNQPQHF
TGTGCCAGCAGTTACGGGGTCCTCAATCAGCCCCAGCATTTT
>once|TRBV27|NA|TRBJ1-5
CASRGRQEYQPQHF
TGTGCCAGCAGGGGTAGGCAGGAATATCAGCCCCAGCATTTT
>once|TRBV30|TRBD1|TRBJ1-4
CAWYRQGLSEKLFF
TGTGCCTGGTACAGACAGGGATTGAGTGAAAAACTGTTTTTT
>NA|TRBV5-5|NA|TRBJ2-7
CASSLVLEQYF
TGTGCCAGCAGCTTAGTGCTCGAGCAGTACTTC
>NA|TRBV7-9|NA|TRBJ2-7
CASSLVLGTSYEQYF
TGTGCCAGCAGCTTAGTTTTAGGGACTTCCTACGAGCAGTACTTC
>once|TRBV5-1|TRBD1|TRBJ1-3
CASAREGALPGNTIYF
TGCGCCAGCGCCAGGGAGGGGGCCCTTCCTGGAAACACCATATATTTT
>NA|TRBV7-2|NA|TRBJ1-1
CASSPQSRRTEAFF
TGTGCCAGCAGCCCCCAGTCCCGACGGACTGAAGCTTTCTTT
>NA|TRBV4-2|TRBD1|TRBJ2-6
CASSQDQGAGANVLTF
TGTGCCAGCAGCCAAGATCAGGGGGCTGGGGCCAACGTCCTGACTTTC
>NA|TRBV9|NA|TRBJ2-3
CASSTRAKGDTQYF
TGTGCCAGCAGCACGCGAGCGAAAGGGGATACGCAGTATTTT
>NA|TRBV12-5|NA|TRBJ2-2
CASGLVRSSSNTGELFF
TGTGCTAGTGGTTTGGTACGGTCCAGCTCAAACACCGGGGAGCTGTTTTTT
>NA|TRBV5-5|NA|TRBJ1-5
CASSLGTRGGSNQPQHF
TGTGCCAGCAGCTTGGGAACCAGGGGAGGGAGCAATCAGCCCCAGCATTTT
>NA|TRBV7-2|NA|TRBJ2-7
CASSPRAPGYEQYF
TGTGCCAGCAGCCCCCGGGCCCCCGGCTACGAGCAGTACTTC
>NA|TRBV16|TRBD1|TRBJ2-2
CASSQYNKRDRAHQANTGELFF
TGTGCCAGCAGCCAATATAATAAGAGAGACAGGGCGCACCAAGCGAACACCGGGGAGCTGTTTTTT
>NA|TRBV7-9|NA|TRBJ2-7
CASQQVAYEQYF
TGTGCCAGCCAACAGGTGGCCTACGAGCAGTACTTC
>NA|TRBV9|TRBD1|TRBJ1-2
CASSATGDYGYTF
TGTGCCAGCAGCGCGACAGGGGACTATGGCTACACCTTC
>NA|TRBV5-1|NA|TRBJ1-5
CASSLGTENQPQHF
TGCGCCAGCAGCCTGGGGACGGAGAATCAGCCCCAGCATTTT
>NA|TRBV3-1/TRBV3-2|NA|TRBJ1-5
CASIFDRQNQPQHF
TGTGCCAGCATCTTCGACAGGCAAAATCAGCCCCAGCATTTT
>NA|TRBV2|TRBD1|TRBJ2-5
CASNPGTGKETQYF
TGTGCCAGCAACCCCGGGACAGGAAAAGAGACCCAGTACTTC
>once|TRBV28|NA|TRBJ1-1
CASRGESRMVRAFF
TGTGCCAGCAGGGGAGAGAGTCGAATGGTGCGAGCTTTCTTT
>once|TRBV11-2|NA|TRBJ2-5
CASSPRTQQETQYF
TGTGCCAGCAGCCCTCGGACTCAGCAAGAGACCCAGTACTTC
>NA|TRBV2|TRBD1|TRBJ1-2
CARTGAGGYTF
TGTGCCAGGACAGGGGCGGGAGGCTACACCTTC
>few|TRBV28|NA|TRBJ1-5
CASSFAFSRGEREPQHF
TGTGCCAGCAGTTTCGCCTTTTCCAGGGGCGAAAGGGAGCCCCAGCATTTT
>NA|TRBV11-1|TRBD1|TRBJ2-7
CASSQPWTGSYEQYF
TGTGCCAGCAGCCAACCCTGGACAGGCTCCTACGAGCAGTACTTC
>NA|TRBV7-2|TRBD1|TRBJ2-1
CASSRGRASSYNEQFF
TGTGCCAGCAGCAGGGGGCGGGCGAGCTCCTACAATGAGCAGTTCTTC
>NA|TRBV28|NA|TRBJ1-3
CASSLSSPGNTIYF
TGTGCCAGCAGTTTATCGTCCCCTGGAAACACCATATATTTT